This T cell receptor (beta chain) is drawn from a study of cytomegalovirus exposure and HLA in healthy donors (dated by TCRdb to about 2017). Concerning the study at large: An earlier analysis of approximately 590 of the donors reported 250 to 350 Gb of sequence data and roughly 100 million unique TCR beta sequences from about 200 million T cells. Around 300 gigabases of sequencing data and tens of millions of unique TCR sequences were included in an early release covering several hundred HLA-typed donors. Of the approximately 400 genotyped donors, more than 75% were placed in the genetic ancestry cluster associated with self-reported Caucasian donors. The aim of the study was to test whether cataloging public T cell receptors could identify signatures of past pathogen exposure. Using immunosequencing, the study profiled T cell repertoires from roughly 650 subjects and related those repertoires to cytomegalovirus serostatus. Along with the approximately 620-subject first cohort, a separate validation cohort of over a hundred different subjects was used. To predict cytomegalovirus infection status, the study brought together high-throughput TCR immunosequencing, statistical association of individual TCRs with disease status, and machine learning. A later analysis re-analyzed previously published TCR beta repertoires from about 730 donors and added high-resolution HLA genotyping to study TCR occurrence patterns. Rather than drawing on any new phenotypic data, the later analysis identified candidate immune exposures from TCR beta sequences and the way those sequences occurred across donors. An earlier analysis of fewer than 700 of the donors applied high-throughput TCR beta sequencing to assess whether each TCR beta V gene segment acted as functional or pseudogenic. Donor age, sex, ethnicity and CMV serostatus were compiled together with the repertoire data. A later genetic analysis used genome-wide SNP genotypes for about 55% of the 666 donors, treating that subset as a discovery cohort. Every repertoire in the discovery cohort had been generated on one and the same sequencing platform. Class I and class II HLA loci were covered by the typing at four-digit resolution. Typing coverage differed by locus: A, B, C, DRB1 and DQB1 were typed in roughly 629-640 donors, DQA1 in approximately 520, DPA1 in around 610, and DPB1 in around 440. A handful of DR-DQ haplotypes were handled as single units for association and clustering because linkage in the cohort was strong. On average, around 200,000 unique TCR beta nucleotide sequences were sequenced per donor among 300 to 500 genotyped donors of the cohort, with about 17% of those sequences being non-productive. On the study overall, not on this receptor specifically: Most TCR sequences were observed very rarely across donors, whereas some public TCRs were present in many individuals. According to a later analysis, TCR association rates differed among HLA loci, with DRB1 alleles showing the most associated TCRs and HLA-C alleles showing the fewest. A cluster of highly shared sequence variants was judged likely to be a technical artifact of the sequencing pipeline. At a false discovery rate of 0.05, a later analysis linked about 16,000 TCR beta sequences to specific HLA alleles. Because the 87-base-pair reads could not distinguish some IMGT-functional V segments, including TRBV6-2 and TRBV6-3, those segments were excluded. In a later genetic analysis, a missense DCLRE1C variant was associated with V-gene and J-gene trimming of TCR beta chains, and the association was replicated in an independent cohort. In a later analysis, several top co-occurrence clusters were reported to appear linked to parvovirus B19, influenza, CMV and Epstein-Barr virus. The authors suggested that the approach could potentially be generalized to other disease states and immunological phenotypes. In a later analysis, HLA-associated TCR beta chains showed more clonal expansion and lower generation probabilities than non-associated chains that were equally common. The classifier was reported to diagnose cytomegalovirus status with high specificity and sensitivity in both the original and validation cohorts. Compared with the 666-donor mean, donors in an Asian-associated ancestry cluster had fewer N-insertions in productive TCRs, according to a later genetic analysis. Immune exposure information for the cohort was limited to CMV serostatus. Linkage disequilibrium might explain the correlated functional status among segregating V segments, but an unknown experimental factor could not be excluded. This cohort had only TCR beta chains sequenced, and the lack of alpha or paired-chain data limited which features could be detected. A further reported finding was that TCR beta sequences accurately predicted the HLA-A and HLA-B alleles for most subjects in the first cohort. Most CMV-associated TCR beta chains appeared to be HLA-restricted in a later analysis, and the HLA associations seemed to be driven largely by CMV exposure. A few of the identified cytomegalovirus-associated TCR beta chains were confirmed in vitro to be specific for cytomegalovirus antigens. Roughly 15 rarely observed V segments, including chromosome 9 orphons, were excluded from the earlier analysis of several hundred of the donors because counts were too low. When HLA alleles, especially DR and DQ, strongly co-occurred, TCR associations were difficult to assign to individual alleles. In the study, 164 TCR beta chains were listed as associated with cytomegalovirus. Presence/absence analyses assumed roughly uniform sequencing depth across donors, an assumption that may not hold. In an earlier analysis of fewer than 750 of the donors, most TCR beta V segments were observed in productive rearrangements about 87% or about 30% of the time, broadly matching IMGT annotations. HLA typing was unavailable for some donors at each locus, so association tests used only the typed subset.

The CDR3 spans 19 residues, from the cysteine through the phenylalanine. Of all the DNA, just the CDR3 is kept, 57 bases in frame from base 1. Comment on this clone: No antigen is known for it. The input lacks base qualities; no much larger clone sits a single base away.

Receptor libraries were prepared by the immunoSEQ multiplex PCR assay. A mixture of 60 forward primers for TCR Vbeta segments and 13 reverse primers for TCR Jbeta segments was used in the multiplex PCR. The CDR3 region of rearranged TCR beta genes was amplified from genomic DNA with a multiplex PCR assay. The amplified TCR beta libraries were sequenced on the Illumina HiSeq System as 87-base-pair reads. The original pipeline was this. In a later analysis, tens of millions of unique TCR beta chains were counted across the 500 to 850 repertoires, and roughly 9.9 million of these chains were shared by at least two donors. Raw reads were error-corrected and collapsed into unique sequences with a nearest-neighbor algorithm that merged closely related sequences to remove PCR and sequencing errors. Alignment of CDR3 sequences to IMGT reference sequences was used to assign V, D and J gene segments. For a sequence to be retained, at least a six-nucleotide match to both a V gene segment and a J gene segment was required. Rearrangements were classified as productive when the CDR3 lacked stop codons and remained in frame with V and J, and all other rearrangements were classified as non-productive. Following IMGT convention, CDR3 was defined as the stretch from the second conserved V-encoded cysteine up to the conserved J-encoded phenylalanine. The earlier analysis of approximately 500 of the donors excluded sequences that lacked an unambiguous match to a single V gene segment. In an earlier analysis of around 600 of the donors, V segments were called functional above 56.7% productive rearrangements and were called segregating when the between-donor standard deviation exceeded 5%. To diagnose cytomegalovirus status from the catalog of TCR beta chain sequences, a statistical classification framework was built. A later analysis assigned V and J genes by comparing TCR nucleotide sequences with IMGT/GENE-DB human TR gene sequences. The TCRdist pipeline was used in a later analysis to assign CDR3 sequences and most-parsimonious VDJ recombination scenarios. A later analysis defined each TCR beta chain by its CDR3 amino acid sequence plus V-gene family, and excluded reads lacking a unique V-gene family. A later analysis removed over 500 highly shared, low-generation-probability nucleotide sequences to deal with suspected cross-contamination and a sequencing artifact. In a later analysis, a clonal expansion index for each public chain was calculated from normalized within-repertoire ranks of inferred template counts. A later analysis computed generation probabilities with a VDJ recombination model fitted to out-of-frame rearrangements, and checked the results against IGoR. A later analysis scored TCR-TCR, TCR-HLA and TCR-CMV co-occurrence with hypergeometric tests, applying a repertoire-size bias correction to TCR pairs. A later analysis estimated false discovery rates by permuting HLA or CMV assignments 20 times. In a later analysis, co-occurring TCRs were grouped with DBSCAN, and TCRdist sequence similarity was added when clustering was performed within HLA-allele-positive subsets. For co-occurrence clustering, repertoires with fewer than 30,000 or more than 120,000 public chains were excluded, along with five repertoires with anomalous nucleotide sharing. What TCRdb holds here is the immuneACCESS table cut down to in-frame rearrangements. Part of the clones is not present; checked against another copy, under half of the missing clones reflect an unresolved V gene, and the others are unexplained. That table is the source of V, J and clone size, and D and trimming were worked out from the DNA. In this sample the table shows over 65,000 clones, over 65% of which occur a single time. Of the sample, 3% to 3.5% falls within the top ten clones.

The cohort consisted of 650 to 700 healthy bone marrow donors. At the time of sampling, every cohort member was nominally healthy, though immune exposures that went unrecorded were likely present. The donor was CMV seronegative and belonged to the group of around 400 seronegative cohort members. Each donor provided a peripheral blood sample, and peripheral blood mononuclear cells were used for TCR beta sequencing. The Qiagen DNeasy Blood Extraction Kit was used to extract genomic DNA from the blood cell samples. The clonotype was recovered from a man over 45 in good health and CMV-seronegative. The sequenced sample consisted of PBMCs. The rearrangement combines TRBV12-1 with TRBJ2-1; the table gives TRBD2 as D, unverified against the DNA. TRBV12-1 is listed as a pseudogene. The nucleotide sequence reads as follows: TGTGCCAGCAGCTCCAGCGCGGGCCCCTGGCCCCAAGACTACAATGAGCAGTTCTTC. Its coded protein is CASSSSAGPWPQDYNEQFF.